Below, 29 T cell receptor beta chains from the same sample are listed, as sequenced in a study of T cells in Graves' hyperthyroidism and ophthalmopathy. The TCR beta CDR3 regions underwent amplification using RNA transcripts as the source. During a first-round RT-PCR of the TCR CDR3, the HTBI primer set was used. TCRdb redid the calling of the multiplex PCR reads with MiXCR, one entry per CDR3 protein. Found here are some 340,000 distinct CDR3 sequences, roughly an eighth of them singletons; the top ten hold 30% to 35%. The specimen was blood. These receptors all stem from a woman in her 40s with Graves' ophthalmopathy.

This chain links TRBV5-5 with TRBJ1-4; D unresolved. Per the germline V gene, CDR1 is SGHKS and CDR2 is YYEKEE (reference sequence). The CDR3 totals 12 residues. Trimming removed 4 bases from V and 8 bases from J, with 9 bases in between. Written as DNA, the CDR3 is TGTGCCAGCAGCCGAGTTGGGGAAAAACTGTTTTTT. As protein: CASSRVGEKLFF. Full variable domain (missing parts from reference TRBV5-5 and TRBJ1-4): DAGVTQSPTHLIKTRGQQVTLRCSPISGHKSVSWYQQVLGQGPQFIFQYYEKEERGRGNFPDRFSARQFPNYSSELNVNALLLGDSALYLCASSRVGEKLFFGSGTQLSVL.

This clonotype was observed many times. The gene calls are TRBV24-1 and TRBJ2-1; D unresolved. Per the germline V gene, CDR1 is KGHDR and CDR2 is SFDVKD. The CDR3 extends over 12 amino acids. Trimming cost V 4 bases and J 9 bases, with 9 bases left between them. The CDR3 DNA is TGTGCCACCAGTGACGTATTAGGTGAGCAGTTCTTC. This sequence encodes CATSDVLGEQFF.

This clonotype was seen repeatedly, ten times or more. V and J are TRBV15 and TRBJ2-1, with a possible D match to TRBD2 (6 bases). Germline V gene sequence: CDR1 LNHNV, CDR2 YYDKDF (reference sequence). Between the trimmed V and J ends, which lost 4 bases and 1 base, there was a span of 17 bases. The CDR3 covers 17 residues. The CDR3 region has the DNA TGTGCCACCAGCATCCCCCCTCCGGGAGAGTCCTACAATGAGCAGTTCTTC. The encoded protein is CATSIPPPGESYNEQFF.

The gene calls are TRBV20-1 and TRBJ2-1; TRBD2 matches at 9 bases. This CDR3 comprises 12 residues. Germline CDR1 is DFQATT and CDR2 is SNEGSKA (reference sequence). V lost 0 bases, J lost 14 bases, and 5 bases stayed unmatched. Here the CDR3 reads CSAREQSGRKFF. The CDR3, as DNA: TGCAGTGCTAGAGAACAGAGCGGGAGGAAGTTCTTC.

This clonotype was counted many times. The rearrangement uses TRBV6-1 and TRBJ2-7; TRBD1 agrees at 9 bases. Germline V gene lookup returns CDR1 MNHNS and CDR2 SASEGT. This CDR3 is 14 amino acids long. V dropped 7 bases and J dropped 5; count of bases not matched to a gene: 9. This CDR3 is CASNHRDRDHEQYF. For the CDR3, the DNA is TGTGCCAGCAACCATCGGGACAGGGATCACGAGCAGTACTTC.

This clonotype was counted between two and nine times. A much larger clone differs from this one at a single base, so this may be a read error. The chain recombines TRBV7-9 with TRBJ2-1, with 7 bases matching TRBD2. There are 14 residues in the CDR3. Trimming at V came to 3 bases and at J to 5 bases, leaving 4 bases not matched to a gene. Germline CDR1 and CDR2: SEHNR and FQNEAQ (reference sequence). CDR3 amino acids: CASSLGGSHNEQFF. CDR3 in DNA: TGTGCCAGCAGCTTGGGGGGGTCCCACAATGAGCAGTTCTTC. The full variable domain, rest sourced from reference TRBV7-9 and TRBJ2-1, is DTGVSQNPRHKITKRGQNVTFRCDPISEHNRLYWYRQTLGQGPEFLTYFQNEAQLEKSRLLSDRFSAERPKGSFSTLEIQRTEQGDSAMYLCASSLGGSHNEQFFGPGTRLTVL.

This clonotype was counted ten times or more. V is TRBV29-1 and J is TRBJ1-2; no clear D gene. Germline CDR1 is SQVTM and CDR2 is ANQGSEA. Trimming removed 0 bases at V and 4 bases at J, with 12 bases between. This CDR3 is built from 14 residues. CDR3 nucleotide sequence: TGCAGCGTTGAAGATCCGTTTAGAGCCTATGGCTACACCTTC. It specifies CSVEDPFRAYGYTF.

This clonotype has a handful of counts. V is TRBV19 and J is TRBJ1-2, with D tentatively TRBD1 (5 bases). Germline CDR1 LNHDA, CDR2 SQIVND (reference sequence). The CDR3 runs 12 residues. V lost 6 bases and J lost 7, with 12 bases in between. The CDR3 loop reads CASSREVGGYTF. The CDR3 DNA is TGTGCCAGTAGCAGGGAGGTTGGTGGCTACACCTTC.

CDR3 amino acids: CASSQVWASGRLSSTDTQYF. The DNA of the CDR3 is TGCGCCAGCAGCCAAGTCTGGGCTAGCGGGAGACTATCTAGCACAGATACGCAGTATTTT. The genes are TRBV4-1 and TRBJ2-3, with 10 nucleotides matching TRBD2. The CDR3 extends over 20 amino acids. Germline V CDR1 and CDR2: MGHRA, YSYEKL. Trimming took 1 base from V and 0 from J; bases not matched to a gene: 13.

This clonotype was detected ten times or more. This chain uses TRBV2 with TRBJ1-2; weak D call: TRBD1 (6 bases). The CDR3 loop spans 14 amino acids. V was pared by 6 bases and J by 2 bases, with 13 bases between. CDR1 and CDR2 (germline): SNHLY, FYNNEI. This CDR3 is CASRSGQLNYGYTF. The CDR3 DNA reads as TGTGCCAGCAGGTCGGGACAACTAAACTATGGCTACACCTTC.

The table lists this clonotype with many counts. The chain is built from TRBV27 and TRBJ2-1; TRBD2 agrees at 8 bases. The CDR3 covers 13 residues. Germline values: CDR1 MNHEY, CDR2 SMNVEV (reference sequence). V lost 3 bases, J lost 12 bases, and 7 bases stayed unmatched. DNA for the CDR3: TGTGCCAGCAGTTTGTCGTTAGCGGGAACGCAGTTCTTC. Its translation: CASSLSLAGTQFF.

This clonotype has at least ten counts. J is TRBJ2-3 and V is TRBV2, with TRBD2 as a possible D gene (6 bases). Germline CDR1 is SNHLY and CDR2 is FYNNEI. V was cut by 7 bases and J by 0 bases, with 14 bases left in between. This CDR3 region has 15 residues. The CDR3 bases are TGTGCCAGCAAGAGTGATAGCGGTAGCACAGATACGCAGTATTTT. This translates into CASKSDSGSTDTQYF.

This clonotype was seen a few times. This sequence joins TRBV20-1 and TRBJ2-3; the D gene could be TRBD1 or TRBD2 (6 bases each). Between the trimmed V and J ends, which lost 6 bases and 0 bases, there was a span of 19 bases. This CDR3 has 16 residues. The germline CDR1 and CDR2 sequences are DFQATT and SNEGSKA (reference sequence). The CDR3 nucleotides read TGCAGTGCGCGTCCCGGGGGCGGGCCTAGCACAGATACGCAGTATTTT. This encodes CSARPGGGPSTDTQYF.

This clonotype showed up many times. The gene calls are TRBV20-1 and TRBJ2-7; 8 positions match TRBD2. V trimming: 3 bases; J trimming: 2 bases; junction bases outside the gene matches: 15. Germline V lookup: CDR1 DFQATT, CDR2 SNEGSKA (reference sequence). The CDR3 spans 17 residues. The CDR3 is CSASPPVRVAGTYEQYF. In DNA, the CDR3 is TGCAGTGCTAGTCCCCCGGTCAGGGTAGCGGGGACCTACGAGCAGTACTTC.

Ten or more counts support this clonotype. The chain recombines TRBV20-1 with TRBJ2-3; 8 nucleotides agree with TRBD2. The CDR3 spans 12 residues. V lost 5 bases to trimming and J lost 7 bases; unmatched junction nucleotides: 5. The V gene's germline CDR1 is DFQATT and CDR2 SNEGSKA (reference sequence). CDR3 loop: CSAERGSYTQYF. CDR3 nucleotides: TGCAGTGCTGAGCGGGGGTCATATACGCAGTATTTT.

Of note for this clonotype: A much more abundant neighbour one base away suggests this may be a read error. Here the CDR3 reads CASKRGPKAEALF. CDR3 DNA: TGTGCCTCAAAAAGAGGACCCAAGGCTGAAGCTCTCTTT. V and J are TRBV30 and TRBJ1-1; D unclear. This CDR3 contains 13 residues. Germline CDR1 and CDR2: GTSNPN and SVGIG (reference sequence).

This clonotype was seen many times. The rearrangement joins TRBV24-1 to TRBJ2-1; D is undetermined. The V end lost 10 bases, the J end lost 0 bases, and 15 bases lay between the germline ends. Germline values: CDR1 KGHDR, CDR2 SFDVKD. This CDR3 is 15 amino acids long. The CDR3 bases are TGTGCCACGGCGAACACTAAGAGCTCCTACAATGAGCAGTTCTTC. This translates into CATANTKSSYNEQFF.

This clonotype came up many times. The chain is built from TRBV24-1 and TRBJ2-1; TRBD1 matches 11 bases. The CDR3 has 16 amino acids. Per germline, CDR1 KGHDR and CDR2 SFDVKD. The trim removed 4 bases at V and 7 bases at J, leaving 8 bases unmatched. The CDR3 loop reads CATSDKDRGLGNEQFF. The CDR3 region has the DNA TGTGCCACCAGTGACAAGGACAGGGGGCTTGGGAATGAGCAGTTCTTC.

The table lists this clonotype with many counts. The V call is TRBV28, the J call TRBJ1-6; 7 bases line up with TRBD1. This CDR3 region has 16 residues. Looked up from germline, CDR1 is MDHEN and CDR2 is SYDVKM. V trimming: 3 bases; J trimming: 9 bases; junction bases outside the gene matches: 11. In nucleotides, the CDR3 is TGTGCCAGCAGTTTTACCCCAGGGGGAAGAGGTTCACCCCTCCACTTT. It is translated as CASSFTPGGRGSPLHF.

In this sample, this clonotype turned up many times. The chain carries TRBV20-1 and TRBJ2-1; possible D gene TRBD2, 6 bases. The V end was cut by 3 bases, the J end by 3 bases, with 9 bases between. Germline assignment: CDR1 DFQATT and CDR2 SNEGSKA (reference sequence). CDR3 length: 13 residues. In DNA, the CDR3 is TGCAGTGCTAGCGGGAGAATCTACAATGAGCAGTTCTTC. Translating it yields CSASGRIYNEQFF.

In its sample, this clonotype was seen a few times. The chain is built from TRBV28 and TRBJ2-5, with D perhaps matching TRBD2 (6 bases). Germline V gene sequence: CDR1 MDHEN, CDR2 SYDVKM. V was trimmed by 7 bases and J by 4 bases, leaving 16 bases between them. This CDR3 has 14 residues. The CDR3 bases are TGTGCCAGCATAACAGGAGGGAGAAGAGAGACCCAGTACTTC. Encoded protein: CASITGGRRETQYF.

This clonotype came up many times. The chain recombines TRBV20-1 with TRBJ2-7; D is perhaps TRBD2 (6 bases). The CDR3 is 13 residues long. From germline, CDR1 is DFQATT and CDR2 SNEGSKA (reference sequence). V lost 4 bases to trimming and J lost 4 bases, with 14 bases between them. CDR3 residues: CSATGLRRYEQYF. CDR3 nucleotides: TGCAGTGCTACGGGACTGCGCCGTTACGAGCAGTACTTC.

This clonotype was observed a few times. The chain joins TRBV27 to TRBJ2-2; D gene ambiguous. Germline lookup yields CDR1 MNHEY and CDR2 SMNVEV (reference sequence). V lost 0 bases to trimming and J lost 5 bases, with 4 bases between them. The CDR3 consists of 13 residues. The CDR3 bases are TGTGCCAGCAGTTTATCTTTTACCGGGGAGCTGTTTTTT. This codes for CASSLSFTGELFF.

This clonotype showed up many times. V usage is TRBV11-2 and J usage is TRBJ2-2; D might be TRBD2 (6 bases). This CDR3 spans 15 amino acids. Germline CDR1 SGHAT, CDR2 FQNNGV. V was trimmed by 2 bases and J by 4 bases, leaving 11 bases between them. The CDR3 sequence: CASSLLGGPTGELFF. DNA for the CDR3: TGTGCCAGCAGCTTATTAGGAGGGCCCACCGGGGAGCTGTTTTTT. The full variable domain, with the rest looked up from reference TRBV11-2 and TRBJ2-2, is EAGVAQSPRYKIIEKRQSVAFWCNPISGHATLYWYQQILGQGPKLLIQFQNNGVVDDSQLPKDRFSAERLKGVDSTLKIQPAKLEDSAVYLCASSLLGGPTGELFFGEGSRLTVL.

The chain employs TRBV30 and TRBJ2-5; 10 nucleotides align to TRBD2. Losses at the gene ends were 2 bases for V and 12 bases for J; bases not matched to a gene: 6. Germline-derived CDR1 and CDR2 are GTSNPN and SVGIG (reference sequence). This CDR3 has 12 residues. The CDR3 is CAWSLAGARKYF. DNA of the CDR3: TGTGCCTGGAGTCTAGCGGGAGCCAGAAAGTACTTC.

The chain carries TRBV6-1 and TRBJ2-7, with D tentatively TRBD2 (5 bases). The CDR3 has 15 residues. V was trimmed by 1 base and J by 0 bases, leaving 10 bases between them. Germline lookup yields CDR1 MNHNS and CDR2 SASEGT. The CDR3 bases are TGTGCCAGCAGTGAAGATAGCGTTTCCTCCTACGAGCAGTACTTC. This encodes CASSEDSVSSYEQYF.

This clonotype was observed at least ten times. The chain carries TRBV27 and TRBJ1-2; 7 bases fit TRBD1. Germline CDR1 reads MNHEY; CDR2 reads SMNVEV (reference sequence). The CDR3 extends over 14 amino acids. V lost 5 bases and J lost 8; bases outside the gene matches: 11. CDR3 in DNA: TGTGCCAGCAGTCCCGAGACAGGGCATATGGGCTACACCTTC. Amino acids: CASSPETGHMGYTF.

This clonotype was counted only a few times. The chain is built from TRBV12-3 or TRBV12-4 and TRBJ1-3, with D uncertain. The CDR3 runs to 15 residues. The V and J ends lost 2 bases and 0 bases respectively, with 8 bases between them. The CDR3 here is CASSLYPSSGNTIYF. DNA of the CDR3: TGTGCCAGCAGTTTATATCCATCCTCTGGAAACACCATATATTTT.

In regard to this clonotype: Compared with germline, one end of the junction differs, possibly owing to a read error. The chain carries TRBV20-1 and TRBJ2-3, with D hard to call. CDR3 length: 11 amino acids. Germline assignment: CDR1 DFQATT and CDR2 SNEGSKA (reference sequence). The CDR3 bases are TGCAGTGCTAGAGCGTCAGATACGCGGTATTTT. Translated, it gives CSARASDTRYF.